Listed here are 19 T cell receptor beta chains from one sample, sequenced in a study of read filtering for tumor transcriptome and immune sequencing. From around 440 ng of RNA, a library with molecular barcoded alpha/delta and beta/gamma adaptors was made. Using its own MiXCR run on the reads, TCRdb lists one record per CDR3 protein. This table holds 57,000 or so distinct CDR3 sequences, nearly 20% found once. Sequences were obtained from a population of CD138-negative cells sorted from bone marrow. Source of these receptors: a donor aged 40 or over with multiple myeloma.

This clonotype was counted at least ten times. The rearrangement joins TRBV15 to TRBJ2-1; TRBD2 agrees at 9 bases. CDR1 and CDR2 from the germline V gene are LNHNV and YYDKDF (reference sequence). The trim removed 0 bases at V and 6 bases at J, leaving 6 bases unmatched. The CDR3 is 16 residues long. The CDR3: CATSRDRAGGSNEQFF. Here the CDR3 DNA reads TGTGCCACCAGCAGAGATAGGGCGGGAGGGAGCAATGAGCAGTTCTTC.

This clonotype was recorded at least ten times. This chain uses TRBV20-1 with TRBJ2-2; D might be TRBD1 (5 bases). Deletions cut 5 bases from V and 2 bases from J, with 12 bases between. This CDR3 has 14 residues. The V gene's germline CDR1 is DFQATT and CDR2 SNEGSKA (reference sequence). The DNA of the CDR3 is TGCAGTGCTCCGCGACAGCCTAACACCGGGGAGCTGTTTTTT. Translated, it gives CSAPRQPNTGELFF.

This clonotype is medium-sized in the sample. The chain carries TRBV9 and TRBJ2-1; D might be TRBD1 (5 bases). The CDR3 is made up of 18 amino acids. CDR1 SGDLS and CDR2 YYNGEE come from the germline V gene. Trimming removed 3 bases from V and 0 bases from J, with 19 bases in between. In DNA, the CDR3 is TGTGCCAGCAGCGGGACCCAGGGTTTGCGGAGCTCCTACAATGAGCAGTTCTTC. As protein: CASSGTQGLRSSYNEQFF. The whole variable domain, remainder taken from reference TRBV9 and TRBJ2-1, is DSGVTQTPKHLITATGQRVTLRCSPRSGDLSVYWYQQSLDQGLQFLIQYYNGEERAKGNILERFSAQQFPDLHSELNLSSLELGDSALYFCASSGTQGLRSSYNEQFFGPGTRLTVL.

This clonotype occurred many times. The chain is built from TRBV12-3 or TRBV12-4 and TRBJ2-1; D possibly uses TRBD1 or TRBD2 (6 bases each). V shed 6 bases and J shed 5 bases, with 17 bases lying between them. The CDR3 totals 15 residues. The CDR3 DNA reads TGTGCCAGCAGGCTGAGGGGGGTGAGTGACAATGAGCAGTTCTTC. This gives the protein CASRLRGVSDNEQFF.

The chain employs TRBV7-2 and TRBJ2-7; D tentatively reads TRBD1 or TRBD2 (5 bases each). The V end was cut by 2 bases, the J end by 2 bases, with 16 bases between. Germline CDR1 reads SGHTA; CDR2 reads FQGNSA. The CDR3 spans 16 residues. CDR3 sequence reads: CASSLTQTGRAYEQYF. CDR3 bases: TGTGCCAGCAGCTTAACGCAGACGGGGCGAGCCTACGAGCAGTACTTC.

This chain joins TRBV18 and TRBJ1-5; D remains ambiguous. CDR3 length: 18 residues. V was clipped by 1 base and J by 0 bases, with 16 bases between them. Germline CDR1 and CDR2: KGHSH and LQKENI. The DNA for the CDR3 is TGTGCCAGCTCACCACGGGCCGAAAAAAATTATAGCAATCAGCCCCAGCATTTT. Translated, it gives CASSPRAEKNYSNQPQHF.

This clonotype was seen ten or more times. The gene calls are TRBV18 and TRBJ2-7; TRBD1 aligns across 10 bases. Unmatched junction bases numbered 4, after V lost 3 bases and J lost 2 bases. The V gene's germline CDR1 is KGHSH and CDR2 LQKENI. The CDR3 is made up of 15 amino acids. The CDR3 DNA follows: TGTGCCAGCTCACCGGGACAGGGGAACACCTACGAGCAGTACTTC. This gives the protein CASSPGQGNTYEQYF.

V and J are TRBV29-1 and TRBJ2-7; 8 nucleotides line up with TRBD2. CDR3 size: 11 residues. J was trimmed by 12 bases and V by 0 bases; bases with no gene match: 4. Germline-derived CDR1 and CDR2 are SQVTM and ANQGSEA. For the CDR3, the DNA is TGCAGCGTTGAAGATGCGGGGGGTACGTACTTC. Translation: CSVEDAGGTYF.

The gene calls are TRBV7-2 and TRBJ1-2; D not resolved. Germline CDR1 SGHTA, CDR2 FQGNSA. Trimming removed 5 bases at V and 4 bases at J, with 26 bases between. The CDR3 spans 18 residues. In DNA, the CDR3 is TGTGCCAGCAGCAGAGGACCCACTACAAGGGTGAACAGCTATGGCTACACCTTC. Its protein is CASSRGPTTRVNSYGYTF.

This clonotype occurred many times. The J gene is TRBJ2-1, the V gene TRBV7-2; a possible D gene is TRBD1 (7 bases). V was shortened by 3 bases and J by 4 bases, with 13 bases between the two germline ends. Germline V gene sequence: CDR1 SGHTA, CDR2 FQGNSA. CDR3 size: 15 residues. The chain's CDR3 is CASSLEGAIYNEQFF. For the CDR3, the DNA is TGTGCCAGCAGCTTGGAGGGGGCGATTTACAATGAGCAGTTCTTC.

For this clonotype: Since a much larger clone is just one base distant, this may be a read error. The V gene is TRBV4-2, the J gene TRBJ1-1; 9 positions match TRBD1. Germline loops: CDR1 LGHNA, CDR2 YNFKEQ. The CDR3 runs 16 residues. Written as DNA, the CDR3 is TGTGTCAGCAGCATAACGGACAGGGGAGAGGGCACTGAAGCTTTCTTT. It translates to CVSSITDRGEGTEAFF.

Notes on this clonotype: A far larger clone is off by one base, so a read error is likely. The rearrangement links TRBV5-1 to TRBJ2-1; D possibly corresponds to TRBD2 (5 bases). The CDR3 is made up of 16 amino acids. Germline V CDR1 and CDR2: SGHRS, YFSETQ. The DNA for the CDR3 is TGTGCCAGCAGCTTAGCGCGTCCCATAAGTCCGAATGAGCAGTTCTTC. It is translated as CASSLARPISPNEQFF.

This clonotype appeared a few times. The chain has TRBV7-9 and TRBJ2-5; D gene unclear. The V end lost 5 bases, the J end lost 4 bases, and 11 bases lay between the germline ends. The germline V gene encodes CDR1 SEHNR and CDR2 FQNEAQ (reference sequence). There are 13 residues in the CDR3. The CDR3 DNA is TGTGCCAGCAGCCACCGGAGAGGAGAGACCCAGTACTTC. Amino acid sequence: CASSHRRGETQYF.

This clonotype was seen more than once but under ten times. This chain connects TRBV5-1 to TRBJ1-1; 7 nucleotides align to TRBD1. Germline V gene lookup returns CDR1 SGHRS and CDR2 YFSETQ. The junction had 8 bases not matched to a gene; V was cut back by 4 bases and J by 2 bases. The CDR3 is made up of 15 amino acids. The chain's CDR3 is CASSIGQVYNTEAFF. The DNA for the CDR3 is TGCGCCAGCAGCATCGGACAGGTCTATAACACTGAAGCTTTCTTT.

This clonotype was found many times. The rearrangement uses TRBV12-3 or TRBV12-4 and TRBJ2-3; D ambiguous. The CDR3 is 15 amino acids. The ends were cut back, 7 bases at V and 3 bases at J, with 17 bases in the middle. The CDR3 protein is CASTPMGMGTDTQYF. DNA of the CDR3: TGTGCCAGCACCCCAATGGGGATGGGGACAGATACGCAGTATTTT.

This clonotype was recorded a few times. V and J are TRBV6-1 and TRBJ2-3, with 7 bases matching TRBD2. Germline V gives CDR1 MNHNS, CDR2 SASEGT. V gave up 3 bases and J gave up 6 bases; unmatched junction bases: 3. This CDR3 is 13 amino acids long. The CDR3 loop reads CASSDQRGDTQYF. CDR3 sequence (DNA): TGTGCCAGCAGTGACCAGCGGGGCGATACGCAGTATTTT.

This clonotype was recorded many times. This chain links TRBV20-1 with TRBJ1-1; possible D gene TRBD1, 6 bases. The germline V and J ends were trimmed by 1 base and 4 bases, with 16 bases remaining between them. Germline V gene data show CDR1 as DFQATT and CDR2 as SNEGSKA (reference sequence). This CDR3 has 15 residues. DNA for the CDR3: TGCAGTGCTAGAGCTACCAGCAGGGGATTCACTGAAGCTTTCTTT. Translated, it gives CSARATSRGFTEAFF.

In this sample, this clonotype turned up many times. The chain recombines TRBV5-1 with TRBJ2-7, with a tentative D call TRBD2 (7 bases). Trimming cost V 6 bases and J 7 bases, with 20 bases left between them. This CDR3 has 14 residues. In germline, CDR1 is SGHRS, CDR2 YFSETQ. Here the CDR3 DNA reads TGCGCCAGCACCACCGACGGGGGGCCAGGAGAGCAGTACTTC. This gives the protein CASTTDGGPGEQYF. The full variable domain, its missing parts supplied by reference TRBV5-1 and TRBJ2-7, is KAGVTQTPRYLIKTRGQQVTLSCSPISGHRSVSWYQQTPGQGLQFLFEYFSETQRNKGNFPGRFSGRQFSNSRSEMNVSTLELGDSALYLCASTTDGGPGEQYFGPGTRLTVT.

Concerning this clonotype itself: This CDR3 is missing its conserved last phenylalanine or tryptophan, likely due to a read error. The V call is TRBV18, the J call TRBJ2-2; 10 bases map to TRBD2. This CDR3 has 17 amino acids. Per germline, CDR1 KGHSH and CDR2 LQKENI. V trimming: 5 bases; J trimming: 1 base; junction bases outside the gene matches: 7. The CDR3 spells CASSFTSGAVNTGELFS. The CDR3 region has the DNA TGTGCCAGCTCATTTACTAGCGGGGCTGTGAACACCGGGGAGCTGTTTTCT.